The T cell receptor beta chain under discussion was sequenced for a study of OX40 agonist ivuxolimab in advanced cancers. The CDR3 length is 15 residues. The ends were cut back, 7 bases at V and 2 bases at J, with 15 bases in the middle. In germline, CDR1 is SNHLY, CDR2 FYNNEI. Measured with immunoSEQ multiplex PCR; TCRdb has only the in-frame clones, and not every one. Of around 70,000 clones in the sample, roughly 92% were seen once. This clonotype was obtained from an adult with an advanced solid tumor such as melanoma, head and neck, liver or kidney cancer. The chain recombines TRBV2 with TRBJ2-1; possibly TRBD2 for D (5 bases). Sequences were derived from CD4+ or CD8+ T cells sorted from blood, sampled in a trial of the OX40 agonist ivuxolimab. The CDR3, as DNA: TGTGCCAGCATGACGGGGTCCGCGACCTACAATGAGCAGTTCTTC. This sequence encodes CASMTGSATYNEQFF.